Listed here are 8 T cell receptor beta chains from one sample, sequenced in a study of glioma-infiltrating T cells after dendritic cell vaccination. Stated time point: after dendritic cell vaccination, including at tumor progression/relapse. Sequencing was performed with immunoSEQ multiplex PCR; in TCRdb, only in-frame clones are kept and a portion is missing. The repertoire holds tens of thousands of clones, 85% seen once, with 8.5% in the top ten. Sequences were derived from blood, sampled after dendritic cell vaccination. The receptors shown here come from a human donor with glioblastoma.

The rearrangement uses TRBV4-1 and TRBJ2-7; a possible D gene is TRBD1 (6 bases). The CDR3 loop spans 15 amino acids. Germline V gene sequence: CDR1 MGHRA, CDR2 YSYEKL. Trimming pared 3 bases from V and 3 bases from J, leaving 15 bases between. In DNA, the CDR3 is TGCGCCAGCAGCCAGCCCGGGACAAACTTCTACGAGCAGTACTTC. Its translation: CASSQPGTNFYEQYF.

This chain uses TRBV29-1 with TRBJ2-7, with 8 bases matching TRBD1. Unmatched junction bases numbered 11, after V lost 6 bases and J lost 4 bases. Germline values: CDR1 SQVTM, CDR2 ANQGSEA. The CDR3 spans 14 residues. This CDR3 is CSVRGQDLSYEQYF. The CDR3 DNA reads TGCAGCGTGAGGGGACAGGATCTTTCGTACGAGCAGTACTTC.

The V and J genes are TRBV19 and TRBJ1-1, with a possible D match to TRBD1 (6 bases). V lost 3 bases to trimming and J lost 1 base, with 12 bases between them. The CDR3 runs to 15 residues. CDR1 is LNHDA, CDR2 SQIVND, per germline (reference sequence). The CDR3 DNA follows: TGTGCCAGTAGTATGCGAACAGGGAGGAACACTGAAGCTTTCTTT. It translates to CASSMRTGRNTEAFF. Full variable domain (outside the CDR3, taken from reference TRBV19 and TRBJ1-1): DGGITQSPKYLFRKEGQNVTLSCEQNLNHDAMYWYRQDPGQGLRLIYYSQIVNDFQKGDIAEGYSVSREKKESFPLTVTSAQKNPTAFYLCASSMRTGRNTEAFFGQGTRLTVV.

The gene calls are TRBV25-1 and TRBJ2-1; D is undetermined. V was trimmed by 4 bases and J by 0 bases, leaving 13 bases between them. The CDR3 extends over 16 amino acids. CDR1 MGHDK and CDR2 SYGVNS come from the germline V gene. The CDR3 here is CASSGTPGLSYNEQFF. In DNA, the CDR3 is TGTGCCAGCAGTGGTACCCCTGGGCTCTCCTACAATGAGCAGTTCTTC.

For this clone: The sample has other DNA sequences that encode this CDR3 too. The chain has TRBV6-1 and TRBJ2-7; 7 bases line up with TRBD2. Trimming cost V 1 base and J 3 bases; bases outside gene matches: 9. CDR1 is MNHNS, CDR2 SASEGT, per germline. The CDR3 is 16 amino acids. CDR3: CASSEGWEGEGYEQYF. The CDR3, as DNA: TGTGCCAGCAGTGAAGGATGGGAGGGAGAAGGCTACGAGCAGTACTTC.

This CDR3 is CASSAGARGTDTQYF. The CDR3 DNA reads as TGTGCCAGCAGCGCCGGCGCCAGGGGCACAGATACGCAGTATTTT. The V and J genes are TRBV9 and TRBJ2-3; D is possibly TRBD1 (5 bases). CDR3 size: 15 residues. Per the germline V gene, CDR1 is SGDLS and CDR2 is YYNGEE. V was pared by 3 bases and J by 1 base, with 12 bases between.

The chain is built from TRBV9 and TRBJ2-2, with a tentative D call TRBD2 (6 bases). Trimming removed 1 base from V and 5 bases from J, with 12 bases in between. CDR1 SGDLS and CDR2 YYNGEE come from the germline V gene. This CDR3 is 15 amino acids long. In nucleotides, the CDR3 is TGTGCCAGCAGCGTAATGACCGGAGGGACCGGGGAGCTGTTTTTT. Translation: CASSVMTGGTGELFF.

The chain joins TRBV29-1 to TRBJ2-2, with D tentatively TRBD2 (6 bases). Germline lookup yields CDR1 SQVTM and CDR2 ANQGSEA. The CDR3 spans 15 residues. The V end was cut by 6 bases, the J end by 3 bases, with 17 bases between. The CDR3, as DNA: TGCAGCGTCCGGGGGACTTTTATGGACACCGGGGAGCTGTTTTTT. Its protein product is CSVRGTFMDTGELFF.